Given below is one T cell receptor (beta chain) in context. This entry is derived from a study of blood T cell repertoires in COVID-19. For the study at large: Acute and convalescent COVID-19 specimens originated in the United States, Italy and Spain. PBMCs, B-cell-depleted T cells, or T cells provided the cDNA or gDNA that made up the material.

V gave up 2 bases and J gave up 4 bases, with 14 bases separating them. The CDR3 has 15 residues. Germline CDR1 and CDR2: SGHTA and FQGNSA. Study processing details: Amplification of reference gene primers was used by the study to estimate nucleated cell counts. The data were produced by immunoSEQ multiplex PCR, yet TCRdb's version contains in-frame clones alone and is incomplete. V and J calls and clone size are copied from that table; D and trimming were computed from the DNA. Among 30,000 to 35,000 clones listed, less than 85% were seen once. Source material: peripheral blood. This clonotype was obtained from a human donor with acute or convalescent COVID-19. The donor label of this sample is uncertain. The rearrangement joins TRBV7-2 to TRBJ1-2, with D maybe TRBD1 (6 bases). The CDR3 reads CASSLQSGQSYGYTF. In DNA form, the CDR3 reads TGTGCCAGCAGCTTACAGTCAGGACAGTCCTATGGCTACACCTTC.